This T cell receptor (beta chain) was profiled in a study of T cells in Graves' hyperthyroidism and ophthalmopathy (dated by TCRdb to about 2019). The study in broad terms: Peripheral blood was sampled at the time of initial diagnosis, prior to any treatment. To identify TCR V-J signatures that set the groups apart, the researchers used a discovery cohort of 90 to 100 patients, made up of under 50 with Graves' ophthalmopathy and about 60 with stable Graves' hyperthyroidism. An independent validation cohort of under 20 hyperthyroidism patients and more than 15 patients who later progressed to ophthalmopathy tested prospective prediction of ophthalmopathy. The 100 discovery patients were divided at random into training and test sets in a 7:3 ratio. In addition, the study compared T-cell repertoires in thyroid tissue and in blood from about 6 Graves' hyperthyroidism patients. Once sampling was done, hyperthyroidism patients were given methimazole at a starting dose of 30 mg daily, whereas ophthalmopathy patients were given high-dose intravenous methylprednisolone. The paper reports TCR Vbeta CDR3 sequencing of 135 peripheral blood samples: 40 or so ophthalmopathy, fewer than 80 hyperthyroidism and 17 progressor patients.

TCR beta CDR3 regions were amplified from RNA transcripts. A first-round RT-PCR of the TCR CDR3 used the HTBI primer set with the Qiagen OneStep RT-PCR kit. Libraries were constructed in a second round of multiplex PCR, after which size selection and purification were carried out. Sequencing of the libraries was done on an Illumina HiSeq2000 using paired-end 100 bp reads. Per the source publication's procedure: Raw data were processed with SOAPnuke, discarding reads with adapters, uncalled bases, mean Phred below 15, or no exact constant-primer or identifier match. COPE v1.2.5 was used to merge the high-quality paired reads, and each unique nucleotide sequence was defined as a clonotype. MiTCR v1.1 was used to align clonotypes to the IMGT TRBV, TRBD and TRBJ reference segments. Analysis was restricted to V-J combinations with a frequency above 0.0001, which covered roughly 99% of repertoires. The TCS score was defined as the ratio of F50 (clonal expansion) to E x V (chaos), calculated using BLOSUM62-based TCRdist between CDR3 peptides within each V-J. Welch's t-statistics and random forest reduced approximately 520 V-J features to about 12, which were used in a naive Bayes classifier (R e1071). The raw public reads went through TCRdb reprocessing: fastp at Q25, MiXCR clone calling, in-frame beta chains kept. Every entry covers one CDR3 protein and lists the most common genes and DNA from its rows. The V and J calls follow TCRdb's processing rather than the paper's. Recorded for this sample are about 640,000 distinct CDR3 sequences; approximately 15% of them occurred a single time. Around an eighth of the sample lies in the top ten.

Overall results and qualifications from the work: Most expanded thyroid clonotypes (frequency above 0.001) were also detected in blood, a finding suggesting that blood repertoires may reflect thyroid immune responses. In validation, the model predicted progression to ophthalmopathy a median of approximately 6.6 months before onset, with approximately 68% sensitivity and 72.22% specificity. A 13 V-J signature model separated ophthalmopathy from stable hyperthyroidism, with around 88% sensitivity and roughly 82% specificity in cross-validation and 80%/75% in testing. Sample size was not statistically predetermined, and blinding of investigators to group allocation was not performed.

Trimming accounts for 3 bases at V and 2 bases at J, while the number of junction bases matched to no gene is 4. Measured from the cysteine to the phenylalanine, the CDR3 is 15 residues long. The read is trimmed to its CDR3 DNA, 45 bases read in frame from base 1. The germline V gene gives CDR1 as KGHSH and CDR2 as LQKENI. Ophthalmopathy patients had moderately to severely active disease, Clinical Activity Score of at least 3, NOSPECS grade of at least 4, and duration under 3 months. The study excluded patients with uncontrolled infections, other autoimmune diseases, pregnancy or lactation. Diagnoses were based on clinical symptoms, serum thyroxine and TRAb, thyroid ultrasound and orbital computed tomography. PBMCs were separated from approximately 10 ml of fresh peripheral blood using Ficoll-Paque density gradient centrifugation. Trizol reagent was used to extract total RNA, and RNA quality was then checked on an Agilent 2100 Bioanalyzer.

This clonotype showed up many times. Its antigen specificity is not known. Base qualities were left out, and no much larger clone turns up one base away. The sequence is built from TRBV18 and TRBJ1-5, with TRBD1 matching 7 junction bases. This sequence was found in a woman aged 45-65 years with Graves' ophthalmopathy. The sample was blood. CDR3 sequence: CASSPGQTGNQPQHF. The DNA is as follows: TGTGCCAGCTCACCGGGACAGACCGGCAATCAGCCCCAGCATTTT.